The rows below give T cell receptor beta chains drawn from one sample of a study of cytomegalovirus exposure and HLA in healthy donors. Some clones are missing from TCRdb's copy, which holds only in-frame ones; the method was immunoSEQ multiplex PCR. The repertoire holds around 110,000 clones, with around 75% as singletons. The sample consisted of PBMCs. These receptors all stem from a woman younger than 30 in good health and CMV-seronegative. Both conserved end residues are part of each CDR3. The order of the fields is V gene, J gene, D gene, clone size, CDR3 protein, CDR3 DNA. A D gene is named only where the DNA matches it firmly. Clone size, where shown, is once, few, many, or a class for clones that have expanded.

V: TRBV15; J: TRBJ2-7; D: -; size: few; CDR3: CATSRDEGSSYEQYF; DNA: TGTGCCACCAGCAGAGATGAAGGGAGCTCCTACGAGCAGTACTTC
V: TRBV19; J: TRBJ2-5; D: TRBD2; size: few; CDR3: CASSALLAGETQYF; DNA: TGTGCCAGTAGTGCGTTACTAGCGGGGGAGACCCAGTACTTC
V: TRBV5-1; J: TRBJ1-2; D: -; size: -; CDR3: CASSSGEGDGYTF; DNA: TGCGCCAGCAGCTCGGGGGAGGGCGACGGCTACACCTTC
V: TRBV7-6; J: TRBJ2-1; D: -; size: -; CDR3: CASSLVSSYNEQFF; DNA: TGTGCCAGCAGCTTAGTCAGCTCCTACAATGAGCAGTTCTTC
V: TRBV9; J: TRBJ2-1; D: TRBD1; size: -; CDR3: CASSVKQGANEQFF; DNA: TGTGCCAGCAGCGTAAAGCAGGGGGCCAATGAGCAGTTCTTC
V: TRBV5-4; J: TRBJ1-1; D: -; size: -; CDR3: CASSLVQDTEAFF; DNA: TGTGCCAGCAGCTTGGTACAGGACACTGAAGCTTTCTTT
V: TRBV7-9; J: TRBJ1-4; D: -; size: -; CDR3: CASSLPGSNEKLFF; DNA: TGTGCCAGCAGCTTACCGGGATCTAATGAAAAACTGTTTTTT
V: TRBV6-6; J: TRBJ1-1; D: -; size: -; CDR3: CASSYIITGITNEAFF; DNA: TGTGCCAGCAGTTACATCATTACAGGGATCACGAATGAAGCTTTCTTT
V: TRBV10-3; J: TRBJ1-2; D: TRBD1; size: -; CDR3: CAITGTGGDYGYTF; DNA: TGTGCCATCACCGGTACAGGGGGTGACTATGGCTACACCTTC
V: TRBV7-2; J: TRBJ1-2; D: TRBD1; size: -; CDR3: CASSPQGAEGYTF; DNA: TGTGCCAGCAGCCCACAGGGGGCGGAGGGCTACACCTTC
V: TRBV5-1; J: TRBJ1-5; D: -; size: -; CDR3: CASSLAGISNQPQHF; DNA: TGCGCCAGCAGCTTAGCAGGGATTAGCAATCAGCCCCAGCATTTT
V: TRBV5-4; J: TRBJ2-5; D: -; size: -; CDR3: CASSLRTGLETQYF; DNA: TGTGCCAGCAGCCTGAGGACTGGGTTGGAGACCCAGTACTTC
V: TRBV5-4; J: TRBJ1-6; D: -; size: -; CDR3: CASSFGLGGGNSPLHF; DNA: TGTGCCAGCAGCTTCGGTCTTGGGGGAGGTAATTCACCCCTCCACTTT
V: TRBV6-1; J: TRBJ1-1; D: -; size: -; CDR3: CASGGRPIKAFF; DNA: TGTGCCAGCGGGGGGAGGCCGATTAAAGCTTTCTTT
V: TRBV6-5; J: TRBJ1-1; D: -; size: -; CDR3: CASSHRTSTEAFF; DNA: TGTGCCAGCAGTCACCGAACCAGTACTGAAGCTTTCTTT
V: TRBV11-3; J: TRBJ2-1; D: -; size: -; CDR3: CASSLEAVNEQFF; DNA: TGTGCCAGCAGCTTAGAGGCCGTCAATGAGCAGTTCTTC
V: TRBV19; J: TRBJ2-1; D: -; size: -; CDR3: CASRDLLYNEQFF; DNA: TGTGCCAGCCGGGACTTATTATACAATGAGCAGTTCTTC
V: TRBV7-9; J: TRBJ1-2; D: TRBD1; size: -; CDR3: CASSQGQAPTYGYTF; DNA: TGTGCCAGCAGCCAGGGACAGGCCCCCACTTATGGCTACACCTTC
V: TRBV28; J: TRBJ2-5; D: -; size: -; CDR3: CASSPPGRQETQYF; DNA: TGTGCCAGCAGCCCGCCGGGAAGGCAAGAGACCCAGTACTTC
V: TRBV7-6; J: TRBJ1-5; D: TRBD1; size: -; CDR3: CASSPTTGTSNQPQHF; DNA: TGTGCCAGCAGCCCAACGACAGGGACTAGCAATCAGCCCCAGCATTTT
V: TRBV6-1; J: TRBJ2-7; D: TRBD2; size: -; CDR3: CASSGGLAGGHREQYF; DNA: TGTGCCAGCAGTGGCGGACTAGCGGGGGGGCATAGGGAGCAGTACTTC
V: TRBV30; J: TRBJ2-5; D: -; size: few; CDR3: CAWSPQGGLETQYF; DNA: TGTGCCTGGAGTCCCCAGGGGGGTTTAGAGACCCAGTACTTC
V: TRBV5-1; J: TRBJ2-6; D: TRBD1; size: -; CDR3: CASSLSGTVDSNVLTF; DNA: TGCGCCAGCAGCTTGTCCGGGACAGTCGACTCCAACGTCCTGACTTTC
V: TRBV18; J: TRBJ1-2; D: TRBD1; size: -; CDR3: CASSPDRGYTF; DNA: TGTGCCAGCTCTCCCGACAGGGGTTACACCTTC
V: TRBV4-1; J: TRBJ1-5; D: -; size: -; CDR3: CASSQVRGGNQPQHF; DNA: TGCGCCAGCAGCCAAGTTAGGGGCGGCAATCAGCCCCAGCATTTT
V: TRBV27; J: TRBJ2-3; D: TRBD1; size: few; CDR3: CASSLSRDRYTDTQYF; DNA: TGTGCCAGCAGTTTATCGAGGGACAGATACACAGATACGCAGTATTTT
V: TRBV28; J: TRBJ1-4; D: -; size: -; CDR3: CASYTRRDEKLFF; DNA: TGTGCCAGCTACACCCGGCGGGATGAAAAACTGTTTTTT
V: TRBV6-1; J: TRBJ2-7; D: -; size: -; CDR3: CASIQGWLGYEQYF; DNA: TGTGCCAGCATACAGGGATGGTTGGGCTACGAGCAGTACTTC
V: TRBV30; J: TRBJ1-6; D: TRBD1; size: medium-sized; CDR3: CAWGDRGNSPLHF; DNA: TGTGCCTGGGGGGACAGGGGCAATTCACCCCTCCACTTT
V: TRBV30; J: TRBJ1-2; D: TRBD1; size: -; CDR3: CAWSTYGTGNYGYTF; DNA: TGTGCCTGGAGTACCTACGGGACAGGGAACTATGGCTACACCTTC
V: TRBV4-1; J: TRBJ1-3; D: TRBD1; size: -; CDR3: CASSQDRAGTGAGNTIYF; DNA: TGCGCCAGCAGCCAAGATCGAGCCGGGACAGGGGCTGGAAACACCATATATTTT
V: TRBV25-1; J: TRBJ2-1; D: TRBD1; size: -; CDR3: CASSDPQAQGDNEQFF; DNA: TGTGCCAGCAGTGACCCCCAGGCCCAGGGGGACAATGAGCAGTTCTTC
V: TRBV14; J: TRBJ2-1; D: TRBD1; size: -; CDR3: CASSQVRGLGSYNEQFF; DNA: TGTGCCAGCAGCCAAGTCAGGGGGCTCGGGTCCTACAATGAGCAGTTCTTC
V: TRBV28; J: TRBJ1-1; D: -; size: once; CDR3: CASSPSARVTEAFF; DNA: TGTGCCAGCAGCCCGTCGGCCAGGGTCACTGAAGCTTTCTTT
V: TRBV7-8; J: TRBJ1-2; D: -; size: -; CDR3: CASSLGGVQGYGYTF; DNA: TGTGCCAGCAGCTTGGGGGGGGTCCAGGGTTATGGCTACACCTTC
V: TRBV28; J: TRBJ2-6; D: -; size: -; CDR3: CASSLSAGNGVLTF; DNA: TGTGCCAGCAGTTTATCTGCAGGGAACGGCGTCCTGACTTTC
V: TRBV18; J: TRBJ2-7; D: TRBD1; size: -; CDR3: CASSPQGGTGSYEQYF; DNA: TGTGCCAGCTCACCCCAAGGGGGGACAGGCTCCTACGAGCAGTACTTC
V: TRBV5-4; J: TRBJ2-5; D: -; size: once; CDR3: CASSFSWGEEETQYF; DNA: TGTGCCAGCAGCTTTTCTTGGGGGGAGGAAGAGACCCAGTACTTC